These 6 T cell receptor beta chains were all obtained from the same sample, sequenced in a study of cytomegalovirus exposure and HLA in healthy donors. PCR involved 60 Vbeta and 13 Jbeta primers. Libraries were prepared by immunoSEQ multiplex PCR; TCRdb keeps only in-frame clonotypes and omits some of them. The data contain roughly 56,000 clones, 70% to 80% of them singletons. Sequenced material: PBMCs. The source is a man over 45 in good health and CMV-seropositive.

On this clone itself: The conserved phenylalanine or tryptophan is not found at the CDR3 terminus, so this likely reflects a read error. J is TRBJ1-1 and V is TRBV29-1; 10 bases are shared with TRBD1. The CDR3 has 13 residues. The germline V gene has CDR1 SQVTM and CDR2 ANQGSEA. The V gene end was trimmed by 7 bases and the J gene end by 2 bases; junction bases not matched to a gene: 4. CDR3 DNA: TGCAGCGGCGGGACAGGGGCAAACACTGAAGCTTTCTTG. Protein: CSGGTGANTEAFL.

This sequence joins TRBV23-1 and TRBJ1-1; possibly TRBD1 for D (5 bases). Being an ORF, TRBV23-1 has a function that is uncertain. Trimming left V 0 bases short and J 4 bases short, with 15 bases between. The CDR3 runs 16 residues. In nucleotides, the CDR3 is TGCGCCAGCAGTCAATCGGGTCCAGGGTCGAGCACTGAAGCTTTCTTT. This encodes CASSQSGPGSSTEAFF.

As regards this clone: The sample has other DNA sequences that encode this CDR3 too. This chain connects TRBV18 to TRBJ2-3; the match to TRBD1 covers 7 bases. V was pared by 5 bases and J by 5 bases, with 10 bases of the junction left unmatched. Germline assignment: CDR1 KGHSH and CDR2 LQKENI. The CDR3 runs 15 residues. The DNA of the CDR3 is TGTGCCAGCTCAACTACTACAGGGGCGAGAGATACGCAGTATTTT. Residues: CASSTTTGARDTQYF.

Here the CDR3 reads CSVDRTGEGNTIYF. DNA of the CDR3: TGCAGCGTTGATAGGACAGGTGAAGGAAACACCATATATTTT. The V gene is TRBV29-1, the J gene TRBJ1-3; 7 bases are a match to TRBD1. Trimming removed 3 bases from V and 4 bases from J; junction bases left unmatched: 6. Germline CDR1 reads SQVTM; CDR2 reads ANQGSEA. CDR3 length equals 14 residues. The variable domain in full, with the rest retrieved from reference TRBV29-1 and TRBJ1-3, is SAVISQKPSRDICQRGTSLTIQCQVDSQVTMMFWYRQQPGQSLTLIATANQGSEATYESGFVIDKFPISRPNLTFSTLTVSNMSPEDSSIYLCSVDRTGEGNTIYFGEGSWLTVV.

This clone occurred once. J is TRBJ2-7 and V is TRBV28; D is ambiguous. From germline, CDR1 is MDHEN and CDR2 SYDVKM. Between the trimmed V and J ends, which lost 6 bases and 3 bases, there was a span of 12 bases. This CDR3 contains 13 residues. CDR3 sequence reads: CASREDTSYEQYF. CDR3 nucleotides: TGTGCCAGCAGAGAAGACACCAGCTACGAGCAGTACTTC. The whole variable domain, filled in from reference TRBV28 and TRBJ2-7, reads DVKVTQSSRYLVKRTGEKVFLECVQDMDHENMFWYRQDPGLGLRLIYFSYDVKMKEKGDIPEGYSVSREKKERFSLILESASTNQTSMYLCASREDTSYEQYFGPGTRLTVT.

This clone appeared once. V and J are TRBV27 and TRBJ2-5; D is possibly TRBD1 (6 bases). The J call is doubtful: the DNA matches TRBJ2-7 better. Germline V gene data show CDR1 as MNHEY and CDR2 as SMNVEV (reference sequence). The CDR3 is 14 residues long. CDR3 protein: CASSKRTELYEQYF. DNA of the CDR3: TGTGCCAGCAGCAAACGGACAGAGTTGTACGAGCAGTACTTC.